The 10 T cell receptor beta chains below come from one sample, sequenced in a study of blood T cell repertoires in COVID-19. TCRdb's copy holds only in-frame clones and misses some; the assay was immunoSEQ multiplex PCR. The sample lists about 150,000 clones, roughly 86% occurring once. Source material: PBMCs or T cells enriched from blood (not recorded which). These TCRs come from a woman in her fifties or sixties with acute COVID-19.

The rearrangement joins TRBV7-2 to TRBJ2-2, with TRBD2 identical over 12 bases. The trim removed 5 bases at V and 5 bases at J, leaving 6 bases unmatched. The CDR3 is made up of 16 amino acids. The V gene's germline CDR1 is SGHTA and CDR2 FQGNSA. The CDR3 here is CASSDKTSGSTGELFF. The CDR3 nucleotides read TGTGCCAGCAGCGATAAGACTAGCGGGAGTACCGGGGAGCTGTTTTTT.

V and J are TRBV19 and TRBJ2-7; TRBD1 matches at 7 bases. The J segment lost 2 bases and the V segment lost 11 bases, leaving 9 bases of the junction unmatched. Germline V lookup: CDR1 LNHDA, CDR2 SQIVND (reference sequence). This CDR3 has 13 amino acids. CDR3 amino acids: CAASSGQTYEQYF. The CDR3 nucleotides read TGTGCCGCCTCTTCGGGACAGACCTACGAGCAGTACTTC.

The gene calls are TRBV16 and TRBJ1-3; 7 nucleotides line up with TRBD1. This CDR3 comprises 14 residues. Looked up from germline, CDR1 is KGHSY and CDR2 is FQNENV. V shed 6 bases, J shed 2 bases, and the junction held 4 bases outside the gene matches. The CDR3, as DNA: TGTGCCAGCAGTCCCAGGGGGACTGGAAACACCATATATTTT. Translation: CASSPRGTGNTIYF.

The CDR3 nucleotides read TGTGCCAGCAGCCGGGTAGCCCCCTACGAGCAGTACTTC. It yields the protein CASSRVAPYEQYF. The chain is built from TRBV7-2 and TRBJ2-7; unclear D gene. CDR1 and CDR2 from the germline V gene are SGHTA and FQGNSA. The CDR3 is 13 residues long. The V end lost 5 bases, the J end lost 2 bases, and 10 bases lay between the germline ends.

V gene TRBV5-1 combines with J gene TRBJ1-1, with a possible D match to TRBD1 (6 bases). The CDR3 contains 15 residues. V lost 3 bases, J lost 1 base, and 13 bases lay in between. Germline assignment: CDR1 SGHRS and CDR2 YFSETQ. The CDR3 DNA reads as TGCGCCAGCAGCTCCTCTGTACAGGGGAACACTGAAGCTTTCTTT. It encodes CASSSSVQGNTEAFF.

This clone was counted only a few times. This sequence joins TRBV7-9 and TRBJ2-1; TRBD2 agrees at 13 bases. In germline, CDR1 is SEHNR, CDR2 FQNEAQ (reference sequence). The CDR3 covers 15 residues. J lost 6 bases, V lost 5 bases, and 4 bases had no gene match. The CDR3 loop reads CASSPTSGRFNEQFF. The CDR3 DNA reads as TGTGCCAGCAGCCCGACTAGCGGGAGGTTCAATGAGCAGTTCTTC.

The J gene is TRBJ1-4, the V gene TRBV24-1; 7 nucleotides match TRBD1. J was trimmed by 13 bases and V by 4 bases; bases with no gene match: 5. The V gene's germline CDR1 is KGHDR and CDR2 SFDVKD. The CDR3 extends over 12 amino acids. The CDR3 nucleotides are TGTGCCACCAGTGACCGGACAGGCTTACTGTTTTTT. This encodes CATSDRTGLLFF.

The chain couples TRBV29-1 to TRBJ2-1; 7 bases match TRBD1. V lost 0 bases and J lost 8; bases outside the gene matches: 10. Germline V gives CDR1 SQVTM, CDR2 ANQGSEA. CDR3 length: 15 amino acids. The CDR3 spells CSVEETGVSRDEQFF. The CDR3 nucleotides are TGCAGCGTTGAAGAAACAGGGGTTTCACGGGATGAGCAGTTCTTC.

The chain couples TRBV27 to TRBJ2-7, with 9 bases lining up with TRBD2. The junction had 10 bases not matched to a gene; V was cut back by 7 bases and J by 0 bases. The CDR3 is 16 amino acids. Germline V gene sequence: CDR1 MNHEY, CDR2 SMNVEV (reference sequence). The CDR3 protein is CASNPDSGSPSYEQYF. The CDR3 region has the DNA TGTGCCAGCAATCCCGATAGCGGGAGCCCCTCCTACGAGCAGTACTTC.

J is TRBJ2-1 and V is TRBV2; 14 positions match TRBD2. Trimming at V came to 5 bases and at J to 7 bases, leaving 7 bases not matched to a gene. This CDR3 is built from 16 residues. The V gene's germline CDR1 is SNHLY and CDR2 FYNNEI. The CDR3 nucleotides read TGTGCCAGCAGTCCGACGACTAGCGGGAGGGTTAATGAGCAGTTCTTC. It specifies CASSPTTSGRVNEQFF.